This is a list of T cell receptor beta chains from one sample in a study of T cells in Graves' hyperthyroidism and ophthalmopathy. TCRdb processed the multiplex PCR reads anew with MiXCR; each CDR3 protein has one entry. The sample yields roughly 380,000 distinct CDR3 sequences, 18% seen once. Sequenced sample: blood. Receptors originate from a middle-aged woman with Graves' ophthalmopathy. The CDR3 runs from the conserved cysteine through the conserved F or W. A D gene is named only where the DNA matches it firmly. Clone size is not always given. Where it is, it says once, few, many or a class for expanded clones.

TGTGCCAGCAGACACCGGGCCCAAGAGACCCAGTACTTC,CASRHRAQETQYF,many,TRBV6-2/TRBV6-3,-,TRBJ2-5
TGTGCCAGCAGTTACTCAGGGGCCGACGAGCAGTACTTC,CASSYSGADEQYF,-,TRBV6-2/TRBV6-3,-,TRBJ2-7
TGTGCCAGCAGTCCAGACAGGGAAATTATCCACGAGCAGTACTTC,CASSPDREIIHEQYF,many,TRBV27,TRBD1,TRBJ2-7
TGTGCCAGCAGTCCAGCGGGATACACCGGGGAGCTGTTTTTT,CASSPAGYTGELFF,many,TRBV12-3/TRBV12-4,TRBD2,TRBJ2-2
TGCAGCGTTGATAACTGGGGTGGGGAGACCCAGTACTTC,CSVDNWGGETQYF,many,TRBV29-1,-,TRBJ2-5
TGCAGTGCTAGTCTTTTTCGGGGGTTGGAGACCCAGTACTTC,CSASLFRGLETQYF,many,TRBV20-1,-,TRBJ2-5
TGTGCCAGCAGGACCGGACAGGGCACCGGGGAGCTGTTTTTT,CASRTGQGTGELFF,many,TRBV6-2/TRBV6-3,TRBD1,TRBJ2-2
TGTGCCAGCAGTCGGGGTAGGATGAACACTGAAGCTTTCTTT,CASSRGRMNTEAFF,many,TRBV6-2/TRBV6-3,-,TRBJ1-1
TGTGCCAGCAGGGAAGGACTGGGGACCTACGAGCAGTACTTC,CASREGLGTYEQYF,many,TRBV2,-,TRBJ2-7
TGTGCCAGCAGTCGAGAGGGACAGAGAAATTCACCCCTCCACTTT,CASSREGQRNSPLHF,-,TRBV2,TRBD1,TRBJ1-6